These 23 T cell receptor beta chains were sequenced from one sample in a study of identical twins. TCRdb passed the 5' RACE reads through MiXCR, listing each CDR3 protein once. The table records some 1,700,000 distinct CDR3 sequences, 32% of them present only once. The sequenced material came from cord blood. These receptors were taken from a newborn girl in good health.

This rearrangement joins TRBV20-1 to TRBJ2-3, with D perhaps matching TRBD2 (6 bases). The CDR3 is 15 residues long. The germline gives CDR1 DFQATT, CDR2 SNEGSKA (reference sequence). With 6 bases removed from V and 2 bases from J, the gap between germline ends came to 18 bases. The CDR3: CSAPAGGWVTDTQYF. As DNA, the CDR3 is TGCAGTGCCCCAGCCGGGGGTTGGGTCACAGATACGCAGTATTTT.

The chain has TRBV4-2 and TRBJ1-1; 9 bases are a match to TRBD1. The length of the CDR3 is 15 residues. V lost 4 bases, J lost 3 bases, and 6 bases stayed unmatched. CDR1 is LGHNA, CDR2 YNFKEQ, per germline. The CDR3 nucleotides are TGTGCCAGCAGCCTTCTGACAGGGGGGGACACTGAAGCTTTCTTT. Translating it yields CASSLLTGGDTEAFF.

The chain joins TRBV25-1 to TRBJ1-1; 7 bases line up with TRBD1. Germline values: CDR1 MGHDK, CDR2 SYGVNS. This CDR3 has 14 amino acids. J was trimmed by 3 bases and V by 3 bases; bases with no gene match: 4. The CDR3, as DNA: TGTGCCAGCAGTGACCCTGGACAGGACACTGAAGCTTTCTTT. Protein sequence: CASSDPGQDTEAFF.

In this sample, this clonotype turned up many times. The rearrangement links TRBV6-6 to TRBJ2-1; D not certain. This CDR3 contains 13 residues. The ends were cut back, 4 bases at V and 3 bases at J, with 7 bases in the middle. Germline values: CDR1 MNHNY, CDR2 SVGAGI (reference sequence). The CDR3: CASSSTNYNEQFF. CDR3 DNA: TGTGCCAGCAGTTCTACGAACTACAATGAGCAGTTCTTC.

This clonotype was seen a handful of times. The V call is TRBV7-2, the J call TRBJ2-3; the match to TRBD2 covers 12 bases. Trimming cost V 2 bases and J 1 base; bases outside gene matches: 7. The germline V gene has CDR1 SGHTA and CDR2 FQGNSA. CDR3 length: 18 residues. CDR3 bases: TGTGCCAGCAGCTTATTCCTAGCGGGAGGGCCGGGCACAGATACGCAGTATTTT. This translates into CASSLFLAGGPGTDTQYF.

In this sample, this clonotype turned up once. The CDR3 nucleotides read TGCAGTGCTAGAGAATCGGGACGGCTTATGCTTCAGCCCCAGCATTTT. This codes for CSARESGRLMLQPQHF. V is TRBV20-1 and J is TRBJ1-5; possible D gene TRBD1, 5 bases. The CDR3 loop spans 16 amino acids. The ends were cut back, 0 bases at V and 6 bases at J, with 18 bases in the middle. Germline V gene data show CDR1 as DFQATT and CDR2 as SNEGSKA (reference sequence).

V and J are TRBV3-1 and TRBJ2-6; 11 bases agree with TRBD2. J gave up 0 bases and V 2 bases, and 12 bases lay outside the gene matches. Germline assignment: CDR1 LGHDT and CDR2 YNNKEL (reference sequence). This CDR3 has 21 amino acids. CDR3 protein: CASSQPPGLAGLPSGANVLTF. The DNA for the CDR3 is TGTGCCAGCAGCCAACCCCCCGGACTAGCGGGTCTCCCCTCTGGGGCCAACGTCCTGACTTTC.

The V call is TRBV30, the J call TRBJ1-4, with a weak D call TRBD1 (6 bases). The germline V gene has CDR1 GTSNPN and CDR2 SVGIG (reference sequence). The V and J ends lost 7 bases and 8 bases respectively, with 17 bases between them. CDR3 size: 13 residues. The CDR3 region is CAFEHGGREKLFF. In DNA, the CDR3 is TGTGCCTTCGAACATGGGGGCAGGGAAAAACTGTTTTTT.

This clonotype was found a few times. The CDR3 DNA follows: TGCAGCGTTGGAACTAGCGGGGGGGCAGGCGAGACCCAGTACTTC. It specifies CSVGTSGGAGETQYF. The chain carries TRBV29-1 and TRBJ2-5, with 13 bases aligning to TRBD2. The J segment lost 5 bases and the V segment lost 4 bases, leaving 7 bases of the junction unmatched. The CDR3 extends over 15 amino acids. The V gene's germline CDR1 is SQVTM and CDR2 ANQGSEA.

This clonotype was recorded a few times. The DNA is left out, because the CDR3 cannot be placed on it with certainty; the CDR3 is given as TCRdb lists it. This rearrangement joins TRBV28 to TRBJ2-3; TRBD1 is the table's D call and was not checked against the DNA. The CDR3 has 12 amino acids, counting both end residues. Germline CDR1 reads MDHEN; CDR2 reads SYDVKM. The CDR3 sequence is CASSFLAGTQYF.

The chain is built from TRBV5-1 and TRBJ2-2, with D uncertain. Germline V gives CDR1 SGHRS, CDR2 YFSETQ. Between the trimmed V and J ends, which lost 5 bases and 3 bases, there was a span of 11 bases. The CDR3 totals 14 residues. The DNA of the CDR3 is TGCGCCAGCAGACAACAATTTTACACCGGGGAGCTGTTTTTT. Its protein product is CASRQQFYTGELFF.

The sample holds a few counts of this clonotype. The rearrangement links TRBV7-2 to TRBJ2-2, with 8 bases identical to TRBD2. Germline CDR1 reads SGHTA; CDR2 reads FQGNSA. CDR3 length: 15 residues. V was clipped by 1 base and J by 6 bases; unmatched bases: 4. The CDR3 protein is CASSLGLALAGELFF. Written as DNA, the CDR3 is TGTGCCAGCAGCTTAGGACTAGCGTTGGCCGGGGAGCTGTTTTTT.

This chain links TRBV4-1 with TRBJ1-4, with a tentative D call TRBD1 (5 bases). Per the germline V gene, CDR1 is MGHRA and CDR2 is YSYEKL. The CDR3 has 15 residues. V was trimmed by 4 bases and J by 7 bases, leaving 16 bases between them. Here the CDR3 reads CASSLRGREREKLFF. CDR3 bases: TGCGCCAGCAGCCTAAGGGGCAGGGAGCGTGAAAAACTGTTTTTT.

V gene TRBV12-3 or TRBV12-4 combines with J gene TRBJ1-1; 7 bases align to TRBD1. Germline trimming cut 5 bases from V and 6 bases from J; bases unmatched to any gene: 12. The CDR3 length is 15 residues. This CDR3 reads CASSARDRDPSEAFF. CDR3 nucleotides: TGTGCCAGCAGTGCTAGAGACAGGGACCCTTCTGAAGCTTTCTTT.

This clonotype occurred a few times. The chain joins TRBV12-3 or TRBV12-4 to TRBJ1-6; D is uncertain. V was cut by 3 bases and J by 8 bases, with 8 bases left in between. This CDR3 has 13 amino acids. The CDR3 loop reads CASSFSPDSPLHF. CDR3 bases: TGTGCCAGCAGTTTTTCACCCGATTCACCCCTCCACTTT.

This rearrangement joins TRBV5-1 to TRBJ2-1, with 13 bases that match TRBD2. The germline V gene encodes CDR1 SGHRS and CDR2 YFSETQ. This CDR3 comprises 15 residues. V trimming: 7 bases; J trimming: 9 bases; junction bases outside the gene matches: 10. Here the CDR3 DNA reads TGCGCCAGCGTACAAACTAGCGGGAGGGCCGGTGAGCAGTTCTTC. It translates to CASVQTSGRAGEQFF.

The genes are TRBV20-1 and TRBJ2-7, with 7 positions matching TRBD2. Germline V gives CDR1 DFQATT, CDR2 SNEGSKA (reference sequence). V was clipped by 3 bases and J by 6 bases; unmatched bases: 8. The CDR3 extends over 13 amino acids. The CDR3 DNA follows: TGCAGTGCTAGTCCTAGGGGACTAAGCGAGCAGTACTTC. Translation: CSASPRGLSEQYF.

This rearrangement joins TRBV6-5 to TRBJ2-1; D perhaps matches TRBD2 (5 bases). V was pared by 0 bases and J by 10 bases, with 13 bases between. In germline, CDR1 is MNHEY, CDR2 SVGAGI. The CDR3 totals 14 residues. The DNA of the CDR3 is TGTGCCAGCAGTTACTCGGGGAGAGCCTACGAGCAGTTCTTC. This sequence encodes CASSYSGRAYEQFF.

The sample holds many counts of this clonotype. V is TRBV4-1 and J is TRBJ2-5; TRBD1 might be the D (6 bases). Trimming removed 5 bases at V and 0 bases at J, with 7 bases between. This CDR3 contains 13 residues. The germline CDR1 and CDR2 sequences are MGHRA and YSYEKL. CDR3 in DNA: TGCGCCAGCAGCAGGGGGTACCAAGAGACCCAGTACTTC. Its protein product is CASSRGYQETQYF.

The genes are TRBV20-1 and TRBJ2-7; 10 positions agree with TRBD2. The DNA end favors TRBJ2-5, so the J call may be wrong. Germline V gene sequence: CDR1 DFQATT, CDR2 SNEGSKA (reference sequence). The CDR3 sequence is 13 residues long. The CDR3 DNA reads as TGCAGTGCTGCTAGCGGGAGTGGAGAGACCCAGTACTTC. Translating it yields CSAASGSGETQYF.

V is TRBV3-1 and J is TRBJ2-1; D is uncertain. CDR1 is LGHDT, CDR2 YNNKEL, per germline (reference sequence). This CDR3 has 17 residues. V lost 3 bases and J 0 bases, leaving 15 bases between the germline ends. The CDR3 region has the DNA TGTGCCAGCAGCCATTTCTCTACCTACCACTCCTACAATGAGCAGTTCTTC. This codes for CASSHFSTYHSYNEQFF.

The genes are TRBV5-1 and TRBJ2-3; TRBD2 aligns across 8 bases. From germline, CDR1 is SGHRS and CDR2 YFSETQ. This CDR3 is built from 15 residues. V dropped 4 bases and J dropped 5; count of bases not matched to a gene: 9. The CDR3: CASSDKPGLGDTQYF. CDR3 nucleotides: TGCGCCAGCAGCGACAAGCCGGGACTAGGAGATACGCAGTATTTT.

J is TRBJ2-3 and V is TRBV2; 12 bases are shared with TRBD2. Germline V lookup: CDR1 SNHLY, CDR2 FYNNEI. This CDR3 has 15 amino acids. V lost 11 bases to trimming and J lost 6 bases; unmatched junction nucleotides: 12. CDR3 region: CAGNPQGTSGDTQYF. CDR3 DNA sequence: TGTGCCGGCAATCCTCAGGGGACTAGCGGGGATACGCAGTATTTT.